The table lists the clone carrying this T cell receptor beta chain with a few counts. This record belongs to a study of T cell responses to AZD1222 COVID-19 vaccine. Germline lookup yields CDR1 WNHNN and CDR2 SYGVQD (reference sequence). There are 15 residues in the CDR3. V shed 0 bases and J shed 2 bases, with 10 bases lying between them. Profiling relied on immunoSEQ multiplex PCR, and the TCRdb table lists in-frame clones only, not all of them. The sample lists 40,000 to 45,000 clones, around 80% occurring once. The sample consisted of peripheral blood, taken 28 days after the second dose of the MenACWY control vaccine. The rearrangement links TRBV10-1 to TRBJ1-1; no clear D gene. The TCR originated in an adult who received the MenACWY meningococcal vaccine as a control. The CDR3 nucleotides read TGCGCCAGCAGTGAGTCGATTGTCAAAAACACTGAAGCTTTCTTT. Its translation: CASSESIVKNTEAFF.